The rows below give T cell receptor beta chains drawn from one sample of a study of cytomegalovirus exposure and HLA in healthy donors. Sequenced by immunoSEQ multiplex PCR; TCRdb stores in-frame clones only, minus some. The table has 130,000 or so clones, around 9% seen once. The sample comprised PBMCs. The receptor set was obtained from a middle-aged man in good health and CMV-seronegative. Each CDR3 is given with its conserved first and last residue. A D gene is named only where the DNA matches it firmly. Not all rows give a size; the values are once, few, many and, for expanded clones, a class.

>TRBJ2-3|-|TRBV5-1|-
TGCGCCAGCAGCCCCGGACAGCACACAGATACGCAGTATTTT
CASSPGQHTDTQYF
>TRBJ1-2|TRBD1|TRBV6-1|few
TGTGCCAGCAGTCTGACAGGGGAGTCCTATGGCTACACCTTC
CASSLTGESYGYTF
>TRBJ1-4|-|TRBV11-2|-
TGTGCCAGCAGCCGGACAGTAGTCGAAAAACTGTTTTTT
CASSRTVVEKLFF
>TRBJ1-1|TRBD1|TRBV7-9|few
TGTGCCAGCAGCTTGGATAATAGGGGGCGCGGGACTGAAGCTTTCTTT
CASSLDNRGRGTEAFF
>TRBJ2-2|-|TRBV30|-
TGTGCCTGGAGTGTCGGCGCAGGCGGGGAGCTGTTTTTT
CAWSVGAGGELFF
>TRBJ2-3|TRBD2|TRBV7-3|few
TGTGCCAGCTCTCCGGGGGGTGTCACAGATACGCAGTATTTT
CASSPGGVTDTQYF
>TRBJ2-7|TRBD1|TRBV18|few
TGTGCCAGCTCACCGGACAGGGGGGTCTCCTACGAGCAGTACTTC
CASSPDRGVSYEQYF
>TRBJ1-1|-|TRBV2|-
TGTGCCAGCAGTGAACTAGGGAACACTGAAGCTTTCTTT
CASSELGNTEAFF
>TRBJ2-7|-|TRBV2|-
TGTGCCAGCAGTGAGAGGAGTAGCGCGATTAACTACGAGCAGTACTTC
CASSERSSAINYEQYF
>TRBJ1-1|-|TRBV30|few
TGTGCCTGGAACCCTCGGGGGGCCTACACTGAAGCTTTCTTT
CAWNPRGAYTEAFF
>TRBJ1-3|-|TRBV5-6|-
TGTGCCAGCAGCTACGCGGGAAACACCATATATTTT
CASSYAGNTIYF
>TRBJ2-7|TRBD2|TRBV15|few
TGTGCCACCAGCAGGGTAGCGGGGGCCTACGAGCAGTACTTC
CATSRVAGAYEQYF
>TRBJ1-2|TRBD1|TRBV28|-
TGTGCCAGCAGACCACCAGGGGGCAATAATGGCTACACCTTC
CASRPPGGNNGYTF
>TRBJ1-1|-|TRBV30|few
TGTGCCTGGAGTGTACCCGCAGGAAAGAACACTGAAGCTTTCTTT
CAWSVPAGKNTEAFF
>TRBJ2-7|TRBD2|TRBV13|few
TGTGCCAGCAGCTTGGGACTAGCCTACGAGCAGTACTTC
CASSLGLAYEQYF
>TRBJ1-2|-|TRBV9|-
TGTGCCAGCAGCGTAGAGGGGGAAATTGGCTATGGCTACACCTTC
CASSVEGEIGYGYTF
>TRBJ2-5|-|TRBV5-6|-
TGTGCCAGCAGCTTGGGACAGCCCCTCCAAGAGACCCAGTACTTC
CASSLGQPLQETQYF
>TRBJ2-1|-|TRBV10-3|few
TGTGCCATCAGGGACAGCAGGACCTACAATGAGCAGTTCTTC
CAIRDSRTYNEQFF
>TRBJ2-7|-|TRBV5-1|-
TGCGCCAGCAGCTTGGCGCGGGGATCCTACGAGCAGTACTTC
CASSLARGSYEQYF
>TRBJ1-1|-|TRBV7-9|few
TGTGCCAGCAGCTTAGGGGGTTTGGGGCAAGTTTACACTGAAGCTTTCTTT
CASSLGGLGQVYTEAFF
>TRBJ2-7|TRBD2|TRBV6-5|few
TGTGCCACTTCGAGCGGGGGGTGGTCCTACGAGCAGTACTTC
CATSSGGWSYEQYF
>TRBJ1-1|TRBD1|TRBV5-1|-
TGCGCCAGCAGCCGTACCGGGACAGGGGGTTTGAACACTGAAGCTTTCTTT
CASSRTGTGGLNTEAFF